Listed below are T cell receptor beta chains from one sample, sequenced in a study of chemoradiotherapy in HPV16-positive cancers. Produced via immunoSEQ multiplex PCR; TCRdb's table is partial and in-frame only. In the table there are approximately 58,000 clones, over 85% of which are singletons. Sample: blood, taken from a patient who underwent chemoradiotherapy. The source of these receptors is a human donor with HPV-associated anogenital cancer. Each CDR3 is given with its conserved first and last residue. Each record gives: D gene, J gene, V gene, clone size, CDR3 protein, CDR3 DNA. A D gene is named only where the DNA matches it firmly. The size field is filled for only some rows; it gives once, few, many or a size class.

NA,TRBJ2-2,TRBV5-4,once,CASSQDPRGKSGELFF,TGCGCCAGCAGCCAAGACCCTAGGGGGAAGTCCGGGGAGCTGTTTTTT
NA,TRBJ2-3,TRBV30,NA,CAWSGSARDTWGDTQYF,TGTGCCTGGAGTGGATCGGCCAGGGACACCTGGGGAGATACGCAGTATTTT
NA,TRBJ1-3,TRBV25-1,NA,CASSEVPGNTIYF,TGTGCCAGCAGTGAGGTTCCTGGAAACACCATATATTTT
TRBD2,TRBJ2-3,TRBV5-1,NA,CASTSWRGGQDTQYF,TGCGCCAGTACGAGTTGGCGGGGGGGCCAAGATACGCAGTATTTT
NA,TRBJ2-7,TRBV10-1,NA,CASSDGGYEQYF,TGCGCCAGCAGTGATGGAGGTTACGAGCAGTACTTC
NA,TRBJ1-5,TRBV6-1,NA,CASSGPGGGNQPQHF,TGTGCCAGCAGTGGCCCCGGGGGGGGCAATCAGCCCCAGCATTTT
NA,TRBJ2-1,TRBV27,NA,CASRLSGAVQFF,TGTGCCAGCAGGCTATCAGGGGCTGTGCAGTTCTTC
NA,TRBJ1-1,TRBV7-3,NA,CASSQSGGFEAFF,TGTGCCAGCAGCCAGAGTGGGGGATTTGAAGCTTTCTTT
TRBD2,TRBJ2-7,TRBV19,NA,CASTGGLPGGEQYF,TGTGCCAGTACCGGAGGATTACCGGGAGGCGAGCAGTACTTC
TRBD1,TRBJ1-1,TRBV4-3,NA,CASSKQGVGGAFF,TGCGCCAGCAGCAAACAGGGGGTAGGGGGGGCTTTCTTT
NA,TRBJ1-2,TRBV23-1,NA,CATSSGSALTLNYGYTF,TGCGCTACTTCGTCGGGCAGCGCCTTGACACTAAACTATGGCTACACCTTC
NA,TRBJ2-1,TRBV9,NA,CASSGASSSYNEQFF,TGTGCCAGCAGCGGCGCTTCCAGCTCCTACAATGAGCAGTTCTTC
NA,TRBJ1-5,TRBV5-4,NA,CASSKDIDQPQHF,TGTGCCAGCAGCAAGGACATCGATCAGCCCCAGCATTTT
TRBD2,TRBJ2-1,TRBV5-8,NA,CASSLAKVTSGDYEQFF,TGTGCCAGCAGCTTGGCCAAGGTGACTAGCGGGGATTATGAGCAGTTCTTC
TRBD1,TRBJ1-4,TRBV2,NA,CASSGPTGVRANEKLFF,TGTGCCAGCAGTGGCCCGACAGGGGTTCGAGCTAATGAAAAACTGTTTTTT
NA,TRBJ2-5,TRBV6-1,NA,CASSENWTGEETQYF,TGTGCCAGCAGTGAGAACTGGACTGGTGAAGAGACCCAGTACTTC
NA,TRBJ1-3,TRBV27,NA,CASAGRGTIYF,TGTGCCAGCGCGGGCCGCGGCACCATATATTTT
NA,TRBJ2-3,TRBV5-1,NA,CASSLGRGPDTQYF,TGCGCCAGCAGCTTGGGCAGGGGCCCAGATACGCAGTATTTT
TRBD2,TRBJ2-2,TRBV5-8,NA,CASSHGLAGNTGELFF,TGTGCCAGCAGCCACGGACTAGCGGGCAACACCGGGGAGCTGTTTTTT
NA,TRBJ1-1,TRBV30,NA,CAWSHMGDGEAFF,TGTGCCTGGAGTCATATGGGGGACGGTGAAGCTTTCTTT
NA,TRBJ2-7,TRBV10-1,NA,CASPRAYEQYF,TGCGCCAGTCCAAGGGCCTACGAGCAGTACTTC
NA,TRBJ1-2,TRBV9,NA,CASSPTMWDPQSDGYTF,TGTGCCAGCAGCCCTACGATGTGGGACCCCCAATCCGATGGCTACACCTTC
TRBD1,TRBJ1-2,TRBV4-3,NA,CASSRIPGQGTYGYTF,TGCGCCAGCAGCCGGATTCCGGGACAGGGTACCTATGGCTACACCTTC
NA,TRBJ1-1,TRBV6-4,once,CASSDSGRATEAFF,TGTGCCAGCAGTGACTCGGGTAGGGCCACTGAAGCTTTCTTT
NA,TRBJ1-2,TRBV7-9,NA,CASSSGAYAYGYTF,TGTGCCAGCAGCTCGGGCGCCTACGCCTATGGCTACACCTTC
NA,TRBJ2-5,TRBV11-3,NA,CASRDRTEETQYF,TGTGCCAGCAGAGACCGGACAGAAGAGACCCAGTACTTC
TRBD1,TRBJ2-2,TRBV7-2,NA,CASSPRQGATGELFF,TGTGCCAGCAGCCCCCGACAGGGAGCCACCGGGGAGCTGTTTTTT
NA,TRBJ1-4,TRBV19,NA,CASSGWTNEKLFF,TGTGCCAGTAGCGGGTGGACTAATGAAAAACTGTTTTTT
NA,TRBJ2-7,TRBV7-2,NA,CASSLDYERVYEQYF,TGTGCCAGCAGCTTAGACTACGAGCGTGTCTACGAGCAGTACTTC
NA,TRBJ1-1,TRBV5-4,NA,CASSLPAVTEAFF,TGTGCCAGCAGCTTGCCGGCGGTCACTGAAGCTTTCTTT
NA,TRBJ2-1,TRBV5-4,NA,CASNNISSYNEQFF,TGTGCCAGCAATAATATCAGCTCCTACAATGAGCAGTTCTTC
NA,TRBJ1-5,TRBV7-6,NA,CASSLEVRGRGDQPQHF,TGTGCCAGCAGCTTAGAGGTGCGGGGGAGAGGAGATCAGCCCCAGCATTTT
TRBD1,TRBJ2-2,TRBV29-1,NA,CSVEDHTGGLRTAGELFF,TGCAGCGTTGAAGATCATACAGGGGGTCTTCGGACCGCCGGGGAGCTGTTTTTT
TRBD2,TRBJ2-2,TRBV2,NA,CASYAGGDTGELFF,TGTGCCAGCTATGCGGGAGGCGACACCGGGGAGCTGTTTTTT
NA,TRBJ2-7,TRBV5-1,NA,CASSEKGRTYEQYF,TGCGCCAGCAGCGAAAAGGGGAGAACCTACGAGCAGTACTTC
NA,TRBJ2-1,TRBV6-5,NA,CASSYDWSSYNEQFF,TGTGCCAGCAGTTACGATTGGAGCTCCTACAATGAGCAGTTCTTC
NA,TRBJ1-1,TRBV5-6,NA,CASSWAANTEAFF,TGTGCCAGCAGCTGGGCAGCTAACACTGAAGCTTTCTTT
NA,TRBJ1-2,TRBV11-3,NA,CASSRPQTNYGYTF,TGTGCCAGCAGCCGACCACAGACTAACTATGGCTACACCTTC
TRBD1,TRBJ1-1,TRBV11-2,NA,CASSRTGRDTEAFF,TGTGCCAGCAGCCGGACAGGGAGGGACACTGAAGCTTTCTTT
NA,TRBJ1-4,TRBV19,NA,CASLGGGNNEKLFF,TGTGCCAGTCTGGGGGGCGGAAATAATGAAAAACTGTTTTTT
TRBD1,TRBJ1-6,TRBV7-9,NA,CASSKGAKSPLHF,TGTGCCAGCAGCAAGGGGGCAAAATCACCCCTCCACTTT
NA,TRBJ1-5,TRBV6-5,NA,CASSPGFHQPQHF,TGTGCCAGCAGTCCGGGGTTTCATCAGCCCCAGCATTTT
NA,TRBJ2-6,TRBV19,NA,CASRLGQLSGANVLTF,TGTGCCAGTAGGCTAGGACAGCTTTCTGGGGCCAACGTCCTGACTTTC
NA,TRBJ1-2,TRBV15,NA,CATSHRDSYGYTF,TGTGCCACTTCACACCGTGACTCCTATGGCTACACCTTC
TRBD1,TRBJ1-6,TRBV7-9,NA,CASTPPGQGDSPLHF,TGTGCCAGCACCCCTCCGGGACAGGGGGATTCACCCCTCCACTTT
TRBD2,TRBJ2-2,TRBV7-2,NA,CASSSRLAGRGELFF,TGTGCCAGCAGCTCTCGACTAGCGGGACGGGGGGAGCTGTTTTTT
TRBD2,TRBJ2-2,TRBV4-1,NA,CASSQDGGTNTGELFF,TGCGCCAGCAGCCAAGACGGGGGGACGAACACCGGGGAGCTGTTTTTT
TRBD1,TRBJ1-2,TRBV7-2,once,CASSPGTEDYGYTF,TGTGCCAGCAGCCCCGGGACAGAGGACTATGGCTACACCTTC
TRBD1,TRBJ2-1,TRBV6-5,NA,CASSYPTGAGNEQFF,TGTGCCAGCAGCTACCCAACAGGGGCGGGCAATGAGCAGTTCTTC
TRBD2,TRBJ2-1,TRBV6-1,NA,CASSGPGTSPGNEQFF,TGTGCCAGCAGTGGCCCCGGGACTAGCCCAGGGAATGAGCAGTTCTTC
NA,TRBJ1-2,TRBV4-2,NA,CASSQVGRTFYGYTF,TGTGCCAGCAGCCAAGTAGGCAGGACCTTCTATGGCTACACCTTC
NA,TRBJ2-2,TRBV21-1,NA,CASSKVIAGELFF,TGTGCCAGCAGCAAAGTAATCGCCGGGGAGCTGTTTTTT
NA,TRBJ2-2,TRBV10-2,NA,CASSELRGGTGELFF,TGCGCCAGCAGTGAACTCCGGGGAGGCACCGGGGAGCTGTTTTTT
NA,TRBJ2-5,TRBV7-2,once,CASSLGGRETQYF,TGTGCCAGCAGCTTAGGGGGTAGAGAGACCCAGTACTTC
TRBD1,TRBJ1-2,TRBV6-5,NA,CASSWGQNYGYTF,TGTGCCAGCAGTTGGGGACAGAACTATGGCTACACCTTC
TRBD1,TRBJ2-1,TRBV11-2,NA,CASSAPRQGGSYNEQFF,TGTGCCAGCAGCGCACCTAGACAGGGGGGATCCTACAATGAGCAGTTCTTC
NA,TRBJ1-1,TRBV2,NA,CASSDGYRHEAFF,TGTGCCAGCAGTGATGGGTACAGACATGAAGCTTTCTTT
TRBD1,TRBJ1-2,TRBV10-2,NA,CATLGDSYGYTF,TGCGCCACTCTAGGGGACAGCTATGGCTACACCTTC
NA,TRBJ2-6,TRBV6-1,NA,CASSESRFYSGANVLTF,TGTGCCAGCAGTGAATCCCGATTCTATTCTGGGGCCAACGTCCTGACTTTC
TRBD1,TRBJ2-5,TRBV10-3,NA,CAISRTGQETQYF,TGTGCCATCAGTCGGACAGGGCAAGAGACCCAGTACTTC